The sequence of this TCR beta chain was determined in a study of technical replicates of blood from a handful of donors (dated by TCRdb to 2016 to 2017). There are 15 amino acids in the CDR3, from cysteine to phenylalanine inclusive. Here the CDR3 DNA is all that survives: 45 bases in frame from base 1. The V end loses 0 bases and the J end loses 4 bases, and a stretch of 12 bases separates them. Via the germline V gene (reference sequence), CDR1 is GTSNPN and CDR2 SVGIG. Remarks on this clone: Its antigen is unknown. The sample holds no much larger clone one base away, and base qualities are not on file.

The protocol used for the library was the immunoSEQ multiplex PCR assay. What TCRdb holds here is the immuneACCESS table cut down to in-frame rearrangements. Part of the clones is not present; checked against another copy, under half of the missing clones reflect an unresolved V gene, and the others are unexplained. Here the sample has approximately 100,000 clones; roughly 95% occur a single time. The ten largest make up approximately 0.2% of the sample. The sample consisted of T cells isolated from PBMCs. This TCR came from a human donor in good health. The chain employs TRBV30 and TRBJ1-4; the D segment could be TRBD1, given 5 matching bases. The nucleotides are TGTGCCTGGAGTGTACGGGGGGAACTTAATGAAAAACTGTTTTTT. Its translation reads: CAWSVRGELNEKLFF.